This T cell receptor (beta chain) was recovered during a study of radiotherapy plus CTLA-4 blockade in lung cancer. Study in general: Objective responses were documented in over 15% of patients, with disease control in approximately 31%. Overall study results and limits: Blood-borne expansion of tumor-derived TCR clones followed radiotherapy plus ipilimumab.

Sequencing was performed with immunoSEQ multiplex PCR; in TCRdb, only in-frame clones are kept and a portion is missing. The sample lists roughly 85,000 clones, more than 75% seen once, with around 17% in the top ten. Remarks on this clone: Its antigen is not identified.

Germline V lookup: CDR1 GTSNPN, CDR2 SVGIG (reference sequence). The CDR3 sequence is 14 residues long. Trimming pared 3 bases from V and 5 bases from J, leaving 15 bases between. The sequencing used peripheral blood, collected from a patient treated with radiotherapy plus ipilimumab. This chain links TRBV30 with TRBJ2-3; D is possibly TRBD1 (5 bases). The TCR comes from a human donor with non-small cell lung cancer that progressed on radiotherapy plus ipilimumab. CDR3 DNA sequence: TGTGCCTGGAGGGCAGGGTGGGCCGAAGATACGCAGTATTTT. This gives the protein CAWRAGWAEDTQYF.